Below are 18 T cell receptor beta chains sequenced from a single sample in a study of monozygotic twins with cystic fibrosis. The protocol was immunoSEQ multiplex PCR, while the TCRdb copy is restricted to in-frame clones and leaves out a portion. The sample has 15,000 or so clones, 75% to 90% seen once. The sequencing input was blood. The receptors shown here come from a boy aged 5-17 years with cystic fibrosis.

This chain links TRBV5-6 with TRBJ2-7; weak D call: TRBD1 (5 bases). The CDR3 length is 15 residues. Germline lookup yields CDR1 SGHDT and CDR2 YYEEEE. Trimming removed 2 bases at V and 4 bases at J, with 16 bases between. The CDR3 protein is CASSFLEVGAYEQYF. As DNA, the CDR3 is TGTGCCAGCAGCTTCCTAGAGGTAGGGGCTTACGAGCAGTACTTC.

This sequence joins TRBV5-1 and TRBJ2-1; TRBD2 matches at 8 bases. The CDR3 has 15 residues. The V segment lost 3 bases and the J segment 8 bases; nucleotides outside the gene matches: 10. The germline CDR1 and CDR2 sequences are SGHRS and YFSETQ. The CDR3 loop is CASSSPEGAGDEQFF. The CDR3, as DNA: TGCGCCAGCAGCTCCCCGGAGGGAGCGGGAGATGAGCAGTTCTTC.

The CDR3 sequence is CASTLRSTGTRNNGELFF. The CDR3 bases are TGTGCCAGCACCCTACGATCGACCGGGACTAGGAATAACGGGGAGCTGTTTTTT. J is TRBJ2-2 and V is TRBV2, with TRBD2 matching 8 bases. J was trimmed by 7 bases and V by 7 bases; bases with no gene match: 20. This CDR3 region has 18 residues. In germline, CDR1 is SNHLY, CDR2 FYNNEI.

The V and J genes are TRBV5-1 and TRBJ2-7, with a weak D call TRBD1 (6 bases). This CDR3 has 14 residues. CDR1 and CDR2 from the germline V gene are SGHRS and YFSETQ. Trimming removed 5 bases at V and 2 bases at J, with 14 bases between. CDR3: CASRPTGTPYEQYF. CDR3 DNA sequence: TGCGCCAGCAGGCCTACCGGGACACCCTACGAGCAGTACTTC.

V and J are TRBV19 and TRBJ1-3; D perhaps matches TRBD1 (6 bases). Between the trimmed V and J ends, which lost 5 bases and 2 bases, there was a span of 13 bases. The germline gives CDR1 LNHDA, CDR2 SQIVND (reference sequence). This CDR3 is built from 15 residues. The CDR3: CASSPDSRPGNTIYF. CDR3 nucleotides: TGTGCCAGTAGTCCGGACAGCAGACCTGGAAACACCATATATTTT.

This clone was seen only once. The genes are TRBV7-9 and TRBJ1-1; tentative D call: TRBD1 (5 bases). CDR3 length equals 14 residues. CDR1 is SEHNR, CDR2 FQNEAQ, per germline (reference sequence). V lost 5 bases to trimming and J lost 1 base, with 11 bases between them. CDR3 in DNA: TGTGCCAGCAGCCCTAGGGGAACGAACACTGAAGCTTTCTTT. It yields the protein CASSPRGTNTEAFF.

The chain links TRBV5-6 to TRBJ2-5, with a possible D match to TRBD1 (6 bases). Trimming removed 2 bases at V and 5 bases at J, with 10 bases between. Germline V gives CDR1 SGHDT, CDR2 YYEEEE. The CDR3 loop spans 13 amino acids. The CDR3 spells CASSLNRAETQYF. The CDR3 coding sequence is TGTGCCAGCAGCTTAAACAGGGCGGAGACCCAGTACTTC.

This clone was seen just once. This chain links TRBV19 with TRBJ2-7, with TRBD2 as a possible D gene (5 bases). CDR1 and CDR2 from the germline V gene are LNHDA and SQIVND (reference sequence). The CDR3 consists of 16 residues. Trimming took off 1 base at V and 5 bases at J, with 18 bases between the two ends. The CDR3: CASSIGFRPSPHEQYF. CDR3 bases: TGTGCCAGTAGTATAGGTTTTCGGCCTAGCCCCCACGAGCAGTACTTC.

V is TRBV18 and J is TRBJ1-2, with 12 bases matching TRBD1. Germline V gene lookup returns CDR1 KGHSH and CDR2 LQKENI. The junction had 4 bases not matched to a gene; V was cut back by 3 bases and J by 5 bases. The CDR3 runs to 15 residues. CDR3 DNA: TGTGCCAGCTCACCCCGGGACAGGGGGCATTATGGCTACACCTTC. As protein: CASSPRDRGHYGYTF.

The chain has TRBV18 and TRBJ1-1; D remains ambiguous. Germline-derived CDR1 and CDR2 are KGHSH and LQKENI. There are 14 residues in the CDR3. V lost 4 bases and J lost 1, with 10 bases in between. The CDR3 DNA reads as TGTGCCAGCTCACAATATCCGGAGAACACTGAAGCTTTCTTT. Residues: CASSQYPENTEAFF. The full variable domain, with the rest looked up from reference TRBV18 and TRBJ1-1, is NAGVMQNPRHLVRRRGQEARLRCSPMKGHSHVYWYRQLPEEGLKFMVYLQKENIIDESGMPKERFSAEFPKEGPSILRIQQVVRGDSAAYFCASSQYPENTEAFFGQGTRLTVV.

The rearrangement joins TRBV30 to TRBJ2-7, with 9 bases that match TRBD2. V lost 0 bases and J lost 6; bases outside the gene matches: 15. There are 17 residues in the CDR3. Germline loops: CDR1 GTSNPN, CDR2 SVGIG (reference sequence). The CDR3 DNA reads TGTGCCTGGAGTGTGATAGGGCCAGCGGGGGGAGGCATCGAGCAGTACTTC. It encodes CAWSVIGPAGGGIEQYF.

The chain is built from TRBV10-2 and TRBJ2-1; 9 nucleotides match TRBD1. This CDR3 comprises 15 residues. Germline CDR1 and CDR2: WSHSY and SAAADI. After removal of 3 bases from V and 12 bases from J, the junction contained 12 bases not matched to a gene. This CDR3 is CASSDGQGWAGGQFF. CDR3 DNA sequence: TGCGCCAGCAGTGATGGACAGGGGTGGGCCGGGGGGCAGTTCTTC.

The chain links TRBV28 to TRBJ2-1; 8 bases are a match to TRBD2. In germline, CDR1 is MDHEN, CDR2 SYDVKM. The ends lost 5 bases at V and 8 bases at J; junction bases unmatched: 11. This CDR3 contains 15 residues. For the CDR3, the DNA is TGTGCCAGCAGTGCACATAGCGGGAATCGGGATGAGCAGTTCTTC. It yields the protein CASSAHSGNRDEQFF.

This sequence joins TRBV15 and TRBJ1-4; D perhaps matches TRBD1 (5 bases). Trimming shortened V by 0 bases and J by 0 bases, and 8 bases separated the two germline ends. Germline loops: CDR1 LNHNV, CDR2 YYDKDF (reference sequence). The CDR3 is made up of 16 amino acids. DNA of the CDR3: TGTGCCACCAGCAGAGATGGGGGGGCAACTAATGAAAAACTGTTTTTT. Residues: CATSRDGGATNEKLFF.

The chain has TRBV25-1 and TRBJ2-3; D might be TRBD1 or TRBD2, each matching 7 bases. Trimming took off 4 bases at V and 1 base at J, with 12 bases between the two ends. This CDR3 is 15 amino acids long. CDR1 is MGHDK, CDR2 SYGVNS, per germline. Here the CDR3 reads CASSASGTGTDTQYF. The CDR3 nucleotides read TGTGCCAGCAGTGCGAGCGGGACAGGCACAGATACGCAGTATTTT.

The chain carries TRBV7-9 and TRBJ2-5, with a weak D call TRBD2 (7 bases). The V gene's germline CDR1 is SEHNR and CDR2 FQNEAQ (reference sequence). There are 15 residues in the CDR3. Trimming cost V 1 base and J 5 bases, with 14 bases left between them. This CDR3 reads CASSLVGGAWETQYF. In DNA form, the CDR3 reads TGTGCCAGCAGCTTAGTAGGGGGGGCCTGGGAGACCCAGTACTTC.

A few counts support this clone. V gene TRBV5-1 combines with J gene TRBJ2-1; 7 nucleotides agree with TRBD2. This CDR3 contains 15 residues. Germline V gene sequence: CDR1 SGHRS, CDR2 YFSETQ. Trimming cost V 3 bases and J 5 bases; bases outside gene matches: 8. The DNA for the CDR3 is TGCGCCAGCAGCTCCAGCGGGGCACCCGACAATGAGCAGTTCTTC. Amino acid sequence: CASSSSGAPDNEQFF.

Worth noting for this clone: Distinct nucleotide sequences in the sample also encode this CDR3. The V gene is TRBV7-6, the J gene TRBJ2-3, with D perhaps TRBD1 (6 bases). Trimming took off 2 bases at V and 1 base at J, with 7 bases between the two ends. Germline V gene lookup returns CDR1 SGHVS and CDR2 FNYEAQ. The CDR3 loop spans 14 amino acids. The chain's CDR3 is CASSLRTGTDTQYF. The CDR3 region has the DNA TGTGCCAGCAGCTTACGGACAGGCACAGATACGCAGTATTTT.